This T cell receptor beta chain emerged from a study of naive and memory T cell subsets. Adult healthy volunteers gave 2.5 ml peripheral blood for whole-blood RNA. A UMI-containing oligonucleotide was joined by 3' ligation to the TCR cDNA template. By share, this clonotype ranks as medium-sized. For blood and skin samples, reverse transcription used TCR alpha and beta constant primers. MiXCR was run by TCRdb on the 5' RACE reads, yielding one entry per CDR3 protein. This sample has approximately 27,000 distinct CDR3 sequences; less than 25% occur once, and the top ten carry about 1.7%. This CDR3 comprises 15 residues. With 1 base clipped from V and 2 bases from J, the junction kept 2 bases outside the gene matches. CDR1 SGHTA and CDR2 FQGNSA come from the germline V gene.

This TCR was sampled from a female donor in good health. The chain is built from TRBV7-2 and TRBJ1-5; 7 positions match TRBD1. The CDR3: CASSLGGGGNQPQHF. In DNA form, the CDR3 reads TGTGCCAGCAGCTTAGGAGGGGGCGGCAATCAGCCCCAGCATTTT.